This T cell receptor beta chain was profiled in a study of blood T cell repertoires in COVID-19. As for the study in general: Sites across the United States, Italy and Spain contributed samples from acute and convalescent COVID-19. PBMCs, B-cell-depleted T cells, or T cells were the source of the cDNA or gDNA that made up the material.

The CDR3 has 16 amino acids. Trimming cost V 0 bases and J 2 bases, with 11 bases left between them. Germline CDR1 reads LGHNA; CDR2 reads YSLEER. In the original analysis: Reference gene primer amplification yielded estimated nucleated cell counts. Repertoires were generated with immunoSEQ multiplex PCR, while TCRdb's copy carries only in-frame clones and drops some. The V and J calls and clone size come from that table; D and trimming were worked out from the DNA. This table has more than 45,000 clones, around 90% appearing once. Input material: peripheral blood. The chain carries TRBV4-3 and TRBJ2-1; a possible D gene is TRBD2 (6 bases). This clonotype was sampled from a man between 60 and 70 years old with acute or convalescent COVID-19. CDR3 nucleotide sequence: TGCGCCAGCAGCCAAGACCTCGGGGAGGCCTACAATGAGCAGTTCTTC. Its translation is CASSQDLGEAYNEQFF.